The 32 T cell receptor beta chains reported below all come from one sample, sequenced in a study of blood T cell repertoires in COVID-19. Profiled with immunoSEQ multiplex PCR; TCRdb holds only in-frame clones, not every one. Altogether roughly 290,000 clones are present, more than 75% being singletons, with the ten largest covering approximately 2%. Specimen: peripheral blood. These receptor sequences come from a woman in her twenties or thirties who had recovered from COVID-19.

The rearrangement uses TRBV10-2 and TRBJ1-5; 8 positions agree with TRBD1. Germline V gene lookup returns CDR1 WSHSY and CDR2 SAAADI. The J segment lost 5 bases and the V segment lost 3 bases, leaving 6 bases of the junction unmatched. The CDR3 has 15 residues. Here the CDR3 DNA reads TGCGCCAGCAGTGATCCCGGACAGGGCGATCAGCCCCAGCATTTT. Translated: CASSDPGQGDQPQHF.

The rearrangement uses TRBV19 and TRBJ2-1, with no clear D. Per the germline V gene, CDR1 is LNHDA and CDR2 is SQIVND (reference sequence). This CDR3 spans 14 amino acids. Between the trimmed V and J ends, which lost 5 bases and 0 bases, there was a span of 8 bases. The CDR3 is CASSHAGSYNEQFF. CDR3 DNA sequence: TGTGCCAGTAGTCACGCAGGCTCCTACAATGAGCAGTTCTTC. Full variable domain (remainder filled in from reference TRBV19 and TRBJ2-1): DGGITQSPKYLFRKEGQNVTLSCEQNLNHDAMYWYRQDPGQGLRLIYYSQIVNDFQKGDIAEGYSVSREKKESFPLTVTSAQKNPTAFYLCASSHAGSYNEQFFGPGTRLTVL.

V usage is TRBV5-4 and J usage is TRBJ2-1; D is unclear. Germline V gene data show CDR1 as SGHNT and CDR2 as YYREEE (reference sequence). The CDR3 totals 13 residues. The V and J ends lost 1 base and 7 bases respectively, with 9 bases between them. CDR3 region: CASSLPGYNEQFF. As DNA, the CDR3 is TGTGCCAGCAGCTTGCCCGGTTATAATGAGCAGTTCTTC.

The chain joins TRBV29-1 to TRBJ2-1; 7 nucleotides match TRBD1. V dropped 7 bases and J dropped 7; count of bases not matched to a gene: 7. The CDR3 is 12 amino acids. The V gene's germline CDR1 is SQVTM and CDR2 ANQGSEA. CDR3 sequence: CSGWTGRNEQFF. DNA for the CDR3: TGCAGCGGCTGGACAGGTAGGAATGAGCAGTTCTTC.

The chain employs TRBV15 and TRBJ2-2; TRBD2 matches 11 bases. Trimming cost V 4 bases and J 3 bases; bases outside gene matches: 4. The CDR3 sequence is 16 residues long. In germline, CDR1 is LNHNV, CDR2 YYDKDF (reference sequence). This CDR3 is CATSTRLAGYTGELFF. The CDR3 DNA is TGTGCCACCAGCACCCGACTAGCGGGGTACACCGGGGAGCTGTTTTTT.

In this sample, this clone turned up a few times. This chain uses TRBV7-3 with TRBJ2-1, with D perhaps TRBD2 (5 bases). V was clipped by 5 bases and J by 9 bases, with 11 bases between them. The V gene's germline CDR1 is SGHTA and CDR2 FQGTGA. This CDR3 has 12 amino acids. CDR3 in amino acids: CASSRTWGEQFF. The CDR3 DNA sequence: TGTGCCAGCAGCAGGACTTGGGGTGAGCAGTTCTTC.

This clone was recorded once. The CDR3 loop reads CASGQVDATNEKLFF. In DNA form, the CDR3 reads TGTGCCAGCGGCCAGGTGGATGCAACTAATGAAAAACTGTTTTTT. The chain is built from TRBV5-4 and TRBJ1-4; D remains unclear. Germline V CDR1 and CDR2: SGHNT, YYREEE (reference sequence). V lost 7 bases and J 0 bases, leaving 13 bases between the germline ends. The CDR3 covers 15 residues.

This sequence joins TRBV5-1 and TRBJ2-1; D remains unclear. This CDR3 contains 12 residues. V was trimmed by 0 bases and J by 6 bases, leaving 4 bases between them. The germline V gene has CDR1 SGHRS and CDR2 YFSETQ. CDR3 in amino acids: CASSLALNEQFF. CDR3 DNA: TGCGCCAGCAGCTTGGCCCTCAATGAGCAGTTCTTC.

The rearrangement joins TRBV7-9 to TRBJ2-1; perhaps TRBD2 as D (8 bases). CDR1 is SEHNR and CDR2 is FQNEAQ in the germline V gene (reference sequence). The CDR3 length is 15 residues. The V end was cut by 5 bases, the J end by 6 bases, with 17 bases between. CDR3 residues: CASSRSGGGPNEQFF. The DNA for the CDR3 is TGTGCCAGCAGCCGCTCGGGAGGGGGCCCCAATGAGCAGTTCTTC.

J is TRBJ2-7 and V is TRBV13; D gene uncertain. Per the germline V gene, CDR1 is PRHDT and CDR2 is FYEKMQ (reference sequence). V gave up 3 bases and J gave up 7 bases, with 10 bases separating them. The CDR3 covers 12 residues. The CDR3 DNA reads as TGTGCCAGCAGCTTCCTGATTGCGGAGCAGTACTTC. Protein: CASSFLIAEQYF.

CDR3 amino acids: CASSPGSSYEQYF. The CDR3, as DNA: TGTGCCAGCAGTCCGGGGAGCTCCTACGAGCAGTACTTC. This sequence joins TRBV27 and TRBJ2-7; D may be TRBD2 (5 bases). V lost 5 bases to trimming and J lost 0 bases, with 8 bases between them. The V gene's germline CDR1 is MNHEY and CDR2 SMNVEV (reference sequence). The CDR3 has 13 residues.

The J gene is TRBJ2-3, the V gene TRBV27; 12 bases are shared with TRBD2. V shed 0 bases and J 3 bases; nucleotides not matched to a gene: 1. The CDR3 length is 16 residues. Germline assignment: CDR1 MNHEY and CDR2 SMNVEV (reference sequence). The CDR3 sequence is CASSLSTSGSTDTQYF. Here the CDR3 DNA reads TGTGCCAGCAGTTTATCGACTAGCGGGAGTACAGATACGCAGTATTTT.

The chain uses TRBV2 and TRBJ1-6, with D possibly matching TRBD1 (5 bases). Germline values: CDR1 SNHLY, CDR2 FYNNEI. The CDR3 length is 13 residues. The V and J ends lost 7 bases and 10 bases respectively, with 14 bases between them. This chain's CDR3 is CASTPQGGSPLHF. In DNA form, the CDR3 reads TGTGCCAGCACCCCGCAGGGAGGGTCACCCCTCCACTTT.

V is TRBV6-2 or TRBV6-3 and J is TRBJ1-2; TRBD1 might be the D (6 bases). V lost 5 bases, J lost 4 bases, and 11 bases lay in between. This CDR3 contains 13 residues. Germline CDR1 reads MNHEY; CDR2 reads SVGEGT. CDR3 bases: TGTGCCAGCAGTCGACAGGTCGGCTATGGCTACACCTTC. It translates to CASSRQVGYGYTF.

This chain joins TRBV5-3 and TRBJ2-5; tentatively, D is TRBD2 (5 bases). TRBV5-3 is given ORF status, its function remaining uncertain. The CDR3 sequence is 16 residues long. V was pared by 0 bases and J by 5 bases, with 17 bases between. CDR3 region: CARSLEGLGIGETQYF. Written as DNA, the CDR3 is TGTGCCAGAAGCTTGGAAGGACTCGGGATTGGTGAGACCCAGTACTTC.

The rearrangement joins TRBV3-1 (or the pseudogene TRBV3-2) to TRBJ2-7; D unclear. The ends were cut back, 3 bases at V and 7 bases at J, with 10 bases in the middle. This CDR3 comprises 12 residues. Per germline, CDR1 LGHDT and CDR2 YNNKEL (reference sequence). In nucleotides, the CDR3 is TGTGCCAGCAGCCACAAGGTCGGGGAGCAGTACTTC. Its protein product is CASSHKVGEQYF.

This chain connects TRBV6-1 to TRBJ1-6; TRBD1 matches 8 bases. The J segment lost 9 bases and the V segment lost 3 bases, leaving 10 bases of the junction unmatched. CDR3 length equals 16 residues. Germline CDR1 and CDR2: MNHNS and SASEGT. The CDR3 nucleotides read TGTGCCAGCAGTGACCCCCAGGGGGCCAAGGGTTCACCCCTCCACTTT. Its translation: CASSDPQGAKGSPLHF.

V and J are TRBV6-5 and TRBJ1-2; 7 bases match TRBD1. Unmatched junction bases numbered 8, after V lost 0 bases and J lost 7 bases. This CDR3 comprises 15 residues. The germline V gene has CDR1 MNHEY and CDR2 SVGAGI. CDR3: CASSYSTGSSGGYTF. As DNA, the CDR3 is TGTGCCAGCAGTTACTCGACAGGGTCCTCCGGTGGCTACACCTTC.

This chain connects TRBV21-1 to TRBJ2-1; no check of the table's D call, TRBD1, against the DNA was made. TRBV21-1 is listed as a pseudogene. There are 16 residues in the CDR3. In DNA form, the CDR3 reads TGTGCCAGCAGCAACACAGGCGCTACCTTCCACAATGAGCAGTTCTTC. It encodes CASSNTGATFHNEQFF.

This clone was recorded only once. The chain carries TRBV10-1 and TRBJ2-1, with D perhaps TRBD2 (6 bases). CDR3 length: 12 residues. The germline CDR1 and CDR2 sequences are WNHNN and SYGVQD (reference sequence). Trimming cost V 9 bases and J 8 bases, with 14 bases left between them. This CDR3 is CARGRGSDEQFF. The CDR3, as DNA: TGCGCCAGGGGACGGGGGAGCGATGAGCAGTTCTTC.

The chain combines TRBV11-2 with TRBJ1-2, with a possible D match to TRBD1 (5 bases). Trimming pared 5 bases from V and 4 bases from J, leaving 17 bases between. The germline gives CDR1 SGHAT, CDR2 FQNNGV. The CDR3 has 15 residues. CDR3 DNA sequence: TGTGCCAGCAGCCCCGACGGGCAGGGAACCTATGGCTACACCTTC. Translated: CASSPDGQGTYGYTF.

The genes are TRBV19 and TRBJ2-7, with 7 bases that match TRBD2. V lost 5 bases and J lost 3; bases outside the gene matches: 7. The CDR3 sequence is 14 residues long. Per the germline V gene, CDR1 is LNHDA and CDR2 is SQIVND (reference sequence). CDR3: CASSPSGGFYEQYF. The CDR3 region has the DNA TGTGCCAGTAGTCCCTCGGGGGGTTTCTACGAGCAGTACTTC.

The chain recombines TRBV29-1 with TRBJ1-2, with 10 bases fitting TRBD1. This CDR3 has 14 residues. Germline loops: CDR1 SQVTM, CDR2 ANQGSEA. V was pared by 6 bases and J by 8 bases, with 12 bases of the junction left unmatched. The CDR3 DNA is TGCAGCGTCGACACGAGACAGGGGGCAACGGGCTACACCTTC. This codes for CSVDTRQGATGYTF.

The CDR3 loop reads CASSWDRSSSGNTIYF. For the CDR3, the DNA is TGTGCCAGCAGCTGGGACAGATCTTCCTCTGGAAACACCATATATTTT. The chain recombines TRBV7-6 with TRBJ1-3; TRBD1 matches 7 bases. Germline CDR1 is SGHVS and CDR2 is FNYEAQ. This CDR3 has 16 residues. Trimming removed 4 bases from V and 0 bases from J; junction bases left unmatched: 6.

The chain couples TRBV19 to TRBJ1-4; D remains ambiguous. The CDR3 length is 15 residues. V lost 5 bases, J lost 6 bases, and 16 bases lay in between. Germline V gene sequence: CDR1 LNHDA, CDR2 SQIVND (reference sequence). CDR3 sequence reads: CASSENSLSHEKLFF. The CDR3 region has the DNA TGTGCCAGTAGTGAGAACAGCCTATCTCATGAAAAACTGTTTTTT.

The V call is TRBV2, the J call TRBJ2-2; a weak D match, TRBD2 (6 bases). Trimming removed 7 bases from V and 0 bases from J, with 9 bases in between. The CDR3 is made up of 14 amino acids. Germline V gene data show CDR1 as SNHLY and CDR2 as FYNNEI. The CDR3 nucleotides read TGTGCCAGCATCGGGAGCGCGAACACCGGGGAGCTGTTTTTT. Translation: CASIGSANTGELFF.

The gene calls are TRBV5-1 and TRBJ2-1, with TRBD2 matching over 10 bases. The V gene's germline CDR1 is SGHRS and CDR2 YFSETQ. The CDR3 loop spans 18 amino acids. After removal of 0 bases from V and 0 bases from J, the junction contained 6 bases not matched to a gene. The CDR3 spells CASSLDLAGASSYNEQFF. CDR3 DNA sequence: TGCGCCAGCAGCTTGGACCTAGCGGGGGCAAGCTCCTACAATGAGCAGTTCTTC.

This chain connects TRBV7-9 to TRBJ2-2, with D maybe TRBD2 (5 bases). The CDR3 is made up of 15 amino acids. CDR1 and CDR2 (germline): SEHNR, FQNEAQ (reference sequence). Trimming removed 6 bases from V and 1 base from J, with 12 bases in between. The CDR3 sequence: CASRRTERNTGELFF. CDR3 nucleotides: TGTGCCAGCAGGAGGACTGAGAGGAACACCGGGGAGCTGTTTTTT.

V is TRBV28 and J is TRBJ1-4, with D possibly matching TRBD1 (6 bases). Trimming left V 4 bases short and J 8 bases short, with 17 bases between. This CDR3 spans 15 amino acids. From germline, CDR1 is MDHEN and CDR2 SYDVKM. CDR3 region: CASSSGGGRREKLFF. CDR3 coding DNA: TGTGCCAGCAGTTCGGGGGGCGGCAGAAGGGAAAAACTGTTTTTT.

The chain recombines TRBV3-1 (or the pseudogene TRBV3-2) with TRBJ1-2, with 9 bases aligning to TRBD1. The CDR3 is 15 amino acids. The germline CDR1 and CDR2 sequences are LGHDT and YNNKEL (reference sequence). V was clipped by 4 bases and J by 4 bases; unmatched bases: 7. CDR3 in amino acids: CASSLRDRATYGYTF. CDR3 sequence (DNA): TGTGCCAGCAGCCTCCGGGACAGGGCGACCTATGGCTACACCTTC.

The chain is built from TRBV7-8 and TRBJ1-1; TRBD1 is a possible D gene (5 bases). The CDR3 covers 13 residues. V was cut by 5 bases and J by 1 base, with 8 bases left in between. Germline V gives CDR1 SGHVS, CDR2 FQNEAQ. Here the CDR3 DNA reads TGTGCCAGCAGCGTTACAGGGAACACTGAAGCTTTCTTT. The encoded protein is CASSVTGNTEAFF.

The J gene is TRBJ2-1, the V gene TRBV7-3, with TRBD2 identical over 11 bases. J was trimmed by 6 bases and V by 6 bases; bases with no gene match: 10. The CDR3 is made up of 16 amino acids. Germline CDR1 and CDR2: SGHTA and FQGTGA. CDR3 nucleotide sequence: TGTGCCAGCAGTCGCCTAGCGGGAGGTACGGGCAATGAGCAGTTCTTC. The encoded protein is CASSRLAGGTGNEQFF.